This T cell receptor beta chain was recorded in a study of spatial heterogeneity in lung cancer. This clonotype is labeled as medium-sized (0.01 to 0.1%). TCRdb fed the 5' RACE reads into MiXCR, producing one record per CDR3 protein. The sample holds fewer than 30,000 distinct CDR3 sequences; 9% to 10% are singletons and the top ten take roughly a fifth. The time point is: blood at routine non-recurrence follow-up after resection. CDR3 length: 15 residues. Germline CDR1 and CDR2: SNHLY and FYNNEI. V gave up 4 bases and J gave up 0 bases, with 12 bases separating them. The V call is TRBV2, the J call TRBJ1-2, with D possibly TRBD1 on 6 matching bases. The source of this sequence is a male donor with early-stage non-small cell lung cancer. This sample comprised PBMCs, obtained at follow-up. In DNA form, the CDR3 reads TGTGCCAGCAGTGTCGTCCCAGGGGCTAACTATGGCTACACCTTC. The encoded protein is CASSVVPGANYGYTF.